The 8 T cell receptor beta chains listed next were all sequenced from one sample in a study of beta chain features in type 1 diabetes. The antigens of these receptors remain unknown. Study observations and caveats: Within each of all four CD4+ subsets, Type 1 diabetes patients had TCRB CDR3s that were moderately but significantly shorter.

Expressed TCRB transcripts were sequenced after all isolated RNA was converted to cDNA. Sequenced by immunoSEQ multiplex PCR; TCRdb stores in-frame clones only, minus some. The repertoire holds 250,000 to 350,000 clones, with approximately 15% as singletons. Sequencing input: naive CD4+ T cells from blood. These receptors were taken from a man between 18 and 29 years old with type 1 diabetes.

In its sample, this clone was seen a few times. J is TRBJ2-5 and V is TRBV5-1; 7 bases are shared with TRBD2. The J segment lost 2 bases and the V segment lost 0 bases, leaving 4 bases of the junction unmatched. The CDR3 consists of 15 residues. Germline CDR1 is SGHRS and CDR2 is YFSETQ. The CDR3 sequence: CASSLAGTTQETQYF. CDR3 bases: TGCGCCAGCAGCTTGGCCGGGACTACTCAAGAGACCCAGTACTTC.

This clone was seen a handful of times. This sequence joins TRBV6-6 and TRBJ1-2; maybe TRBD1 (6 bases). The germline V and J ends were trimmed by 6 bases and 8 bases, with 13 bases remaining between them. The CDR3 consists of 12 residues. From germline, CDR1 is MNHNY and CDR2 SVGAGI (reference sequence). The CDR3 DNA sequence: TGTGCCAGCAGACAGGGCCATTTGGGCTACACCTTC. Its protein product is CASRQGHLGYTF.

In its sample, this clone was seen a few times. CDR3 amino acids: CSVQGTVTGANVLTF. CDR3 DNA: TGCAGCGTACAGGGGACAGTTACTGGGGCCAACGTCCTGACTTTC. This chain connects TRBV29-1 to TRBJ2-6; 7 bases fit TRBD1. The CDR3 length is 15 residues. V lost 6 bases, J lost 2 bases, and 7 bases stayed unmatched. The germline V gene has CDR1 SQVTM and CDR2 ANQGSEA.

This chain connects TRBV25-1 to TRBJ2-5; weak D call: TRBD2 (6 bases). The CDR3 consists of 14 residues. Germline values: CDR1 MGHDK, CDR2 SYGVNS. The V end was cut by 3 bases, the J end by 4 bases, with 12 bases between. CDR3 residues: CASSERGAGETQYF. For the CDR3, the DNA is TGTGCCAGCAGTGAGCGGGGCGCGGGAGAGACCCAGTACTTC.

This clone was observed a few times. CDR3 region: CASSEVSVNTGELFF. The CDR3 DNA is TGCGCCAGCAGCGAGGTATCTGTGAACACCGGGGAGCTGTTTTTT. The rearrangement links TRBV5-1 to TRBJ2-2; no firm D call. CDR3 length equals 15 residues. V was cut by 4 bases and J by 1 base, with 11 bases left in between. Germline assignment: CDR1 SGHRS and CDR2 YFSETQ.

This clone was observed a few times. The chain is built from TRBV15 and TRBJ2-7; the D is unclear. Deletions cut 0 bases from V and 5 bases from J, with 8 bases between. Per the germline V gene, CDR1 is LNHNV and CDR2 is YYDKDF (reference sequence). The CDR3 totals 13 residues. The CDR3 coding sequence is TGTGCCACCAGCAGAGACCCAGGCCACGAGCAGTACTTC. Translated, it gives CATSRDPGHEQYF.

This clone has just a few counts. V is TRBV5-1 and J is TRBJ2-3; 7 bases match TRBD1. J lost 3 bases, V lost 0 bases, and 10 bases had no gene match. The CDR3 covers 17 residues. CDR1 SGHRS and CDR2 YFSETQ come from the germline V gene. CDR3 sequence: CASSLARDRGFTDTQYF. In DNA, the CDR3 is TGCGCCAGCAGCTTGGCCCGGGACAGAGGCTTTACAGATACGCAGTATTTT.

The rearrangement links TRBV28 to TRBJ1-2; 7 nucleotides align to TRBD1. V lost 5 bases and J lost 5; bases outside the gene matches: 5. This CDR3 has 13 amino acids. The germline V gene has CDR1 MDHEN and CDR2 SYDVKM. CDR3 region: CASSLTGEYGYTF. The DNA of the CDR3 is TGTGCCAGCAGTCTAACAGGGGAATATGGCTACACCTTC.